The 27 T cell receptor beta chains below were found in one sample sequenced in a study of CD4+ T cells in melanoma (dated by TCRdb to 2021 to 2024). Libraries were made using the immunoSEQ multiplex PCR assay. As stored in TCRdb, this immuneACCESS dataset retains in-frame rearrangements with V and J assigned. A fraction of the clones does not appear; measured against another copy, unresolved V genes explain less than half of the discrepancy, and the remainder lacks a known reason. Within this sample are about 10,000 clones, with 50% to 75% of them counted one time only. About 13% of the sample lies in the top ten. Specimen: cells from a culture (not recorded whether cultured in vitro). These receptors were obtained from a human donor with melanoma.

This clone has a single count. The V call is TRBV9, the J call TRBJ2-1; no firm D call. The V gene's germline CDR1 is SGDLS and CDR2 YYNGEE. Trimming shortened V by 0 bases and J by 1 base, and 8 bases separated the two germline ends. This CDR3 is 15 amino acids long. In nucleotides, the CDR3 is TGTGCCAGCAGCGTAGGGCTAGTATCCTACAATGAGCAGTTCTTC. This translates into CASSVGLVSYNEQFF.

This chain connects TRBV7-3 to TRBJ1-6; TRBD1 is a possible D gene (6 bases). There are 15 residues in the CDR3. CDR1 and CDR2 from the germline V gene are SGHTA and FQGTGA. Trimming left V 0 bases short and J 7 bases short, with 10 bases between. CDR3 residues: CASSLTTGWNSPLHF. The CDR3 nucleotides read TGTGCCAGCAGCTTAACGACAGGATGGAATTCACCCCTCCACTTT.

This clone appeared a few times. The chain recombines TRBV27 with TRBJ1-5, with TRBD1 matching 7 bases. The V and J ends lost 6 bases and 2 bases, in that order; junction bases with no gene match: 7. The CDR3 runs 15 residues. CDR1 and CDR2 from the germline V gene are MNHEY and SMNVEV (reference sequence). Here the CDR3 reads CASRGSTGGNQPQHF. The CDR3 nucleotides read TGTGCCAGCAGGGGCAGTACAGGGGGCAATCAGCCCCAGCATTTT.

The chain recombines TRBV6-5 with TRBJ1-5; 7 nucleotides align to TRBD1. The CDR3 spans 15 residues. With V trimmed by 6 bases and J by 4 bases, 9 bases remained unmatched. Germline-derived CDR1 and CDR2 are MNHEY and SVGAGI. The CDR3 sequence: CASSHLTGTNQPQHF. As DNA, the CDR3 is TGTGCCAGCAGCCACCTGACAGGGACGAATCAGCCCCAGCATTTT.

The chain uses TRBV5-4 and TRBJ2-3, with 7 nucleotides matching TRBD2. CDR1 is SGHNT and CDR2 is YYREEE in the germline V gene (reference sequence). The V gene end was trimmed by 4 bases and the J gene end by 0 bases; junction bases not matched to a gene: 5. This CDR3 contains 15 residues. The CDR3: CASSGRLASTDTQYF. The CDR3 DNA follows: TGTGCCAGCAGCGGGCGACTAGCTAGCACAGATACGCAGTATTTT.

The CDR3 spells CAWSVIDGRNSPLHF. In DNA, the CDR3 is TGTGCCTGGAGTGTTATAGACGGTCGGAATTCACCCCTCCACTTT. This chain joins TRBV30 and TRBJ1-6; no definite D call. This CDR3 is built from 15 residues. Germline CDR1 is GTSNPN and CDR2 is SVGIG (reference sequence). Deletions cut 0 bases from V and 7 bases from J, with 13 bases between.

V usage is TRBV18 and J usage is TRBJ1-3; D gene ambiguous. This CDR3 region has 15 residues. Looked up from germline, CDR1 is KGHSH and CDR2 is LQKENI. With 3 bases removed from V and 0 bases from J, the gap between germline ends came to 9 bases. The CDR3 sequence: CASSPTKTSGNTIYF. As DNA, the CDR3 is TGTGCCAGCTCACCCACAAAGACCTCTGGAAACACCATATATTTT.

The gene calls are TRBV5-1 and TRBJ2-7; 8 bases are a match to TRBD2. CDR1 is SGHRS and CDR2 is YFSETQ in the germline V gene. J lost 3 bases, V lost 0 bases, and 2 bases had no gene match. This CDR3 is 14 amino acids long. The CDR3 loop reads CASSLVAGGYEQYF. CDR3 DNA sequence: TGCGCCAGCAGCTTGGTTGCGGGGGGCTACGAGCAGTACTTC.

V usage is TRBV5-1 and J usage is TRBJ2-7; 11 positions match TRBD2. The CDR3 runs to 13 residues. Germline V CDR1 and CDR2: SGHRS, YFSETQ. After removal of 3 bases from V and 10 bases from J, the junction contained 6 bases not matched to a gene. The CDR3 sequence is CASSSGLAGVQYF. The CDR3 DNA follows: TGCGCCAGCAGCTCCGGACTAGCGGGTGTTCAGTACTTC.

CDR3 residues: CASSLTPGDEQYF. CDR3 nucleotides: TGTGCCAGCAGCTTAACCCCCGGGGACGAGCAGTACTTC. The chain joins TRBV7-3 to TRBJ2-7, with TRBD2 as a possible D gene (5 bases). In germline, CDR1 is SGHTA, CDR2 FQGTGA. V dropped 0 bases and J dropped 5 bases, with 8 bases sitting between them. This CDR3 has 13 amino acids.

The V and J genes are TRBV21-1 and TRBJ1-2. TRBV21-1 is given as a pseudogene. This CDR3 spans 10 amino acids. CDR3 DNA sequence: TGTGCCCCAGGAGGCCCCGGCTACACCTTC. Translated: CAPGGPGYTF.

The chain carries TRBV15 and TRBJ1-5; a possible D gene is TRBD1 (5 bases). Germline-derived CDR1 and CDR2 are LNHNV and YYDKDF (reference sequence). The CDR3 has 15 amino acids. Trimming stripped 5 bases from V and 4 bases from J, with 15 bases between. In DNA, the CDR3 is TGTGCCACCAGCTGGGACGGCCGGAGGAATCAGCCCCAGCATTTT. Its translation is CATSWDGRRNQPQHF.

The V call is TRBV10-1, the J call TRBJ2-2, with no clear D. This CDR3 has 11 residues. The germline V gene encodes CDR1 WNHNN and CDR2 SYGVQD (reference sequence). V lost 6 bases and J 3 bases, leaving 2 bases between the germline ends. CDR3 sequence (DNA): TGCGCCAGCAGCCACACCGGGGAGCTGTTTTTT. Translating it yields CASSHTGELFF.

The gene calls are TRBV11-2 and TRBJ1-1; TRBD1 might be the D (5 bases). The V gene lost 1 base and the J gene lost 1 base, with 16 bases spanning the gap. The CDR3 is 17 amino acids. Germline loops: CDR1 SGHAT, CDR2 FQNNGV. This CDR3 reads CASSLGLLGTKNTEAFF. The DNA of the CDR3 is TGTGCCAGCAGCTTAGGCCTACTCGGGACCAAGAACACTGAAGCTTTCTTT.

The rearrangement joins TRBV7-3 to TRBJ1-3; no clear D. The CDR3 loop spans 15 amino acids. The ends were cut back, 1 base at V and 0 bases at J, with 7 bases in the middle. Germline CDR1 reads SGHTA; CDR2 reads FQGTGA. Here the CDR3 DNA reads TGTGCCAGCAGCTTAATGGGTGCCTCTGGAAACACCATATATTTT. It specifies CASSLMGASGNTIYF.

This sequence joins TRBV10-3 and TRBJ1-1; perhaps TRBD1 as D (5 bases). The ends were cut back, 4 bases at V and 4 bases at J, with 22 bases in the middle. From germline, CDR1 is ENHRY and CDR2 SYGVKD. The CDR3 is 17 residues long. The CDR3 coding sequence is TGTGCCATCAGTGCTATGGGCCGGGGAGGCAGGGCCACTGAAGCTTTCTTT. It yields the protein CAISAMGRGGRATEAFF.

V gene TRBV4-2 combines with J gene TRBJ2-1, with D hard to call. The germline V gene encodes CDR1 LGHNA and CDR2 YNFKEQ. The CDR3 extends over 13 amino acids. With 0 bases removed from V and 10 bases from J, the gap between germline ends came to 10 bases. The CDR3 protein is CASSQDLGREQFF. The DNA of the CDR3 is TGTGCCAGCAGCCAAGATCTGGGTAGAGAGCAGTTCTTC.

This clone is a singleton in its sample. V gene TRBV10-3 combines with J gene TRBJ2-7, with TRBD1 matching over 7 bases. The CDR3 totals 13 residues. Germline values: CDR1 ENHRY, CDR2 SYGVKD. V gave up 8 bases and J gave up 0 bases; unmatched junction bases: 4. The CDR3 coding sequence is TGTGCCATCTCAGGGACAGTCTCCTACGAGCAGTACTTC. Protein sequence: CAISGTVSYEQYF.

A note on this clone: The junction does not match germline at one end; this may be a read error. The genes are TRBV5-4 and TRBJ1-1, with D unresolved. Germline V lookup: CDR1 SGHNT, CDR2 YYREEE (reference sequence). CDR3 length: 13 amino acids. In DNA, the CDR3 is TGTGCCAGCAGCTTGGGCAAAGACACTGGAGCTTTCTTT. This sequence encodes CASSLGKDTGAFF.

For the CDR3, the DNA is TGTGCCAGTAGTCAGGGCTCGAAAGAGACCCAGTACTTC. It yields the protein CASSQGSKETQYF. The chain is built from TRBV19 and TRBJ2-5, with D possibly TRBD1 on 5 matching bases. Germline V CDR1 and CDR2: LNHDA, SQIVND (reference sequence). V was trimmed by 5 bases and J by 3 bases, leaving 10 bases between them. This CDR3 contains 13 residues.

V and J are TRBV12-2 and TRBJ2-2; the D call in the table, TRBD1, was not verified against the DNA. TRBV12-2 is reported as a pseudogene. This CDR3 has 16 amino acids. The CDR3 loop reads CASRGGRQGKAGELFF. The CDR3 coding sequence is TGTGCATCTCGAGGGGGGAGACAGGGTAAAGCCGGGGAGCTGTTTTTT.

The chain joins TRBV6-5 to TRBJ2-1; 9 bases match TRBD2. The CDR3 consists of 15 residues. Germline V gene sequence: CDR1 MNHEY, CDR2 SVGAGI. V dropped 2 bases and J dropped 5; count of bases not matched to a gene: 4. DNA for the CDR3: TGTGCCAGCAGTTACCAGCGGGGGGCGCACAATGAGCAGTTCTTC. Protein: CASSYQRGAHNEQFF.

This chain connects TRBV6-6 to TRBJ1-6; maybe TRBD1 (6 bases). Looked up from germline, CDR1 is MNHNY and CDR2 is SVGAGI (reference sequence). This CDR3 has 14 residues. V was trimmed by 6 bases and J by 7 bases, leaving 13 bases between them. The CDR3: CASRPDRTNSPLHF. The CDR3 DNA reads TGTGCCAGCAGACCCGACAGGACGAATTCACCCCTCCACTTT.

By sample share, this clone is medium-sized (0.01 to 0.1%). As DNA, the CDR3 is TGTGCCAGTAGTGTGGGGTGGCAGCCCCAGCATTTT. Amino acid sequence: CASSVGWQPQHF. This sequence joins TRBV19 and TRBJ1-5; D remains unclear. V lost 5 bases and J lost 7, with 9 bases in between. This CDR3 has 12 amino acids. Germline V gives CDR1 LNHDA, CDR2 SQIVND (reference sequence).

The chain carries TRBV5-6 and TRBJ2-4, with D unresolved. With 1 base removed from V and 9 bases from J, the gap between germline ends came to 20 bases. This CDR3 has 16 amino acids. The germline V gene has CDR1 SGHDT and CDR2 YYEEEE. The CDR3 coding sequence is TGTGCCAGCAGCTTGCTTTCGGGCTCCCCCCAAGGCATTCAGTACTTC. Its translation is CASSLLSGSPQGIQYF.

The V and J genes are TRBV5-1 and TRBJ2-1; D possibly matches TRBD1 or TRBD2 (5 bases each). The V gene lost 1 base and the J gene lost 4 bases, with 12 bases spanning the gap. CDR3 size: 15 residues. The germline V gene has CDR1 SGHRS and CDR2 YFSETQ. CDR3 residues: CASSLWTGGYNEQFF. CDR3 nucleotides: TGCGCCAGCAGCTTGTGGACTGGGGGATACAATGAGCAGTTCTTC.

The chain employs TRBV2 and TRBJ1-1, with 8 bases that match TRBD1. The CDR3 spans 13 residues. The junction had 6 bases not matched to a gene; V was cut back by 9 bases and J by 3 bases. CDR1 SNHLY and CDR2 FYNNEI come from the germline V gene. CDR3 sequence reads: CASHPDRDTEAFF. CDR3 in DNA: TGTGCCAGTCACCCGGACAGGGACACTGAAGCTTTCTTT.